The 25 T cell receptor beta chains below all came from one sample that was sequenced in a study of T cells after yellow fever vaccination. TCRdb re-analysed the 5' RACE reads in MiXCR, keeping a single row per CDR3 protein. Counted here are 250,000 to 350,000 distinct CDR3 sequences, roughly 6.8% occurring once; the ten biggest clones make up about 18%. Sequenced material: PBMCs, taken about 41 days after the first yellow fever vaccination. The receptors were gathered from a man between 18 and 35 years old who received the YFV17D yellow fever vaccine.

The chain links TRBV20-1 to TRBJ1-5, with D maybe TRBD1 (6 bases). V dropped 1 base and J dropped 4 bases, with 11 bases sitting between them. The CDR3 sequence is 14 residues long. The germline V gene encodes CDR1 DFQATT and CDR2 SNEGSKA (reference sequence). CDR3 residues: CSARVTGRNQPQHF. CDR3 nucleotide sequence: TGCAGTGCTAGAGTTACAGGGCGAAATCAGCCCCAGCATTTT.

This clonotype appeared many times. The V and J genes are TRBV7-9 and TRBJ2-4, with 7 bases lining up with TRBD1. V trimming: 5 bases; J trimming: 12 bases; junction bases outside the gene matches: 7. Germline lookup yields CDR1 SEHNR and CDR2 FQNEAQ (reference sequence). CDR3 length: 12 amino acids. The CDR3 reads CASSVDRNTQYF. The CDR3 DNA reads as TGTGCCAGCAGCGTGGACAGGAATACTCAGTACTTC.

This clonotype was seen a handful of times. The chain employs TRBV7-9 and TRBJ2-3; 9 nucleotides align to TRBD1. Per the germline V gene, CDR1 is SEHNR and CDR2 is FQNEAQ (reference sequence). The V gene end was trimmed by 5 bases and the J gene end by 2 bases; junction bases not matched to a gene: 8. The CDR3 is 16 amino acids. The CDR3 bases are TGTGCCAGCAGCCCGGGACAGGGCCTATTCACAGATACGCAGTATTTT. Protein sequence: CASSPGQGLFTDTQYF.

The chain links TRBV9 to TRBJ1-2; TRBD1 agrees at 7 bases. Germline CDR1 SGDLS, CDR2 YYNGEE. The CDR3 spans 17 residues. The ends lost 3 bases at V and 3 bases at J; junction bases unmatched: 14. Here the CDR3 reads CASSAFRDSGPYYGYTF. The CDR3 nucleotides read TGTGCCAGCAGCGCATTCCGGGACAGTGGCCCCTACTATGGCTACACCTTC.

This clonotype has just a few counts. This chain joins TRBV7-2 and TRBJ1-2, with D possibly matching TRBD1 (5 bases). Trimming removed 3 bases from V and 6 bases from J, with 17 bases in between. Germline-derived CDR1 and CDR2 are SGHTA and FQGNSA. This CDR3 is 15 amino acids long. DNA of the CDR3: TGTGCCAGCAGCTTGTTAAGGAAAGGGGACCATGGCTACACCTTC. Encoded protein: CASSLLRKGDHGYTF.

This clonotype has just a few counts. This sequence joins TRBV9 and TRBJ1-5, with D possibly being TRBD1 (5 bases). V was pared by 4 bases and J by 2 bases, with 10 bases between. CDR3 length: 14 amino acids. Germline V gene sequence: CDR1 SGDLS, CDR2 YYNGEE. The CDR3 spells CASSRLGGNQPQHF. The DNA of the CDR3 is TGTGCCAGCAGCCGGCTGGGGGGCAATCAGCCCCAGCATTTT.

The V and J genes are TRBV6-1 and TRBJ1-5; D call uncertain. Germline values: CDR1 MNHNS, CDR2 SASEGT. The CDR3 covers 13 residues. V lost 2 bases to trimming and J lost 5 bases, with 7 bases between them. CDR3 in amino acids: CASSEWADQPQHF. The CDR3 nucleotides read TGTGCCAGCAGTGAATGGGCCGATCAGCCCCAGCATTTT.

The V and J genes are TRBV4-3 and TRBJ2-3; 10 positions agree with TRBD2. Unmatched junction bases numbered 10, after V lost 0 bases and J lost 1 base. CDR3 length: 19 residues. CDR1 LGHNA and CDR2 YSLEER come from the germline V gene. The CDR3 DNA reads TGCGCCAGCAGCCAAGATTGGGGCCTAGCGGGGGCCGGCACAGATACGCAGTATTTT. It yields the protein CASSQDWGLAGAGTDTQYF.

The chain combines TRBV7-9 with TRBJ2-2; D ambiguous. V was shortened by 5 bases and J by 7 bases, with 8 bases between the two germline ends. In germline, CDR1 is SEHNR, CDR2 FQNEAQ (reference sequence). The CDR3 is made up of 12 amino acids. The CDR3 sequence: CASSPVDGELFF. In DNA form, the CDR3 reads TGTGCCAGCAGCCCGGTGGACGGGGAGCTGTTTTTT.

This chain links TRBV6-6 with TRBJ2-1, with 8 bases lining up with TRBD1. After removal of 11 bases from V and 5 bases from J, the junction contained 8 bases not matched to a gene. The CDR3 is 13 amino acids. Germline CDR1 is MNHNY and CDR2 is SVGAGI (reference sequence). The chain's CDR3 is CAANTGGNNEQFF. The CDR3 DNA reads TGTGCCGCCAACACAGGGGGTAACAATGAGCAGTTCTTC.

This clonotype was recorded a few times. The CDR3 sequence: CSVMSGIAKNIQYF. For the CDR3, the DNA is TGCAGCGTCATGAGCGGAATAGCCAAAAACATTCAGTACTTC. The chain combines TRBV29-1 with TRBJ2-4; a weak D match, TRBD2 (5 bases). The CDR3 extends over 14 amino acids. The V end lost 6 bases, the J end lost 0 bases, and 12 bases lay between the germline ends. Per germline, CDR1 SQVTM and CDR2 ANQGSEA.

This clonotype came up a few times. The chain carries TRBV4-1 and TRBJ1-1, with TRBD1 as a possible D gene (5 bases). Germline values: CDR1 MGHRA, CDR2 YSYEKL. Trimming took 4 bases from V and 7 from J, leaving 13 bases between them. The CDR3 runs to 13 residues. CDR3: CASSRSGLLEAFF. As DNA, the CDR3 is TGCGCCAGCAGCCGATCAGGGCTACTTGAAGCTTTCTTT.

This clonotype was counted between two and nine times. The J gene is TRBJ1-1, the V gene TRBV7-2; perhaps TRBD1 as D (5 bases). Germline CDR1 SGHTA, CDR2 FQGNSA. V was clipped by 6 bases and J by 6 bases, with 20 bases between them. The CDR3 spans 15 residues. DNA of the CDR3: TGTGCCAGCAGTCCCCTGGTAGGGGCGGGAGCTGAAGCTTTCTTT. Translation: CASSPLVGAGAEAFF.

This clonotype was counted at least ten times. The chain carries TRBV6-2 or TRBV6-3 and TRBJ1-1; D is uncertain. The length of the CDR3 is 12 residues. V dropped 2 bases and J dropped 8 bases, with 9 bases sitting between them. Germline V lookup: CDR1 MNHEY, CDR2 SVGEGT. CDR3 sequence: CASSYRRREAFF. The CDR3, as DNA: TGTGCCAGCAGTTACCGGAGACGGGAAGCTTTCTTT.

The rearrangement links TRBV4-1 to TRBJ1-6; possibly TRBD1 for D (6 bases). Trimming removed 1 base at V and 0 bases at J, with 13 bases between. Looked up from germline, CDR1 is MGHRA and CDR2 is YSYEKL. The CDR3 consists of 18 residues. The CDR3 coding sequence is TGCGCCAGCAGCCAAGCCCCACAGGGAATCTCCTATAATTCACCCCTCCACTTT. Protein: CASSQAPQGISYNSPLHF.

V and J are TRBV20-1 and TRBJ2-7, with 7 positions matching TRBD2. This CDR3 spans 13 amino acids. Germline trimming cut 6 bases from V and 2 bases from J; bases unmatched to any gene: 7. CDR1 and CDR2 (germline): DFQATT, SNEGSKA (reference sequence). As DNA, the CDR3 is TGCAGTGCCATAAGCGGGGCCGCCTACGAGCAGTACTTC. Its translation is CSAISGAAYEQYF.

This clonotype has at least ten counts. This chain links TRBV29-1 with TRBJ1-2, with a possible D match to TRBD1 (6 bases). This CDR3 contains 13 residues. Trimming removed 5 bases from V and 0 bases from J, with 10 bases in between. CDR1 SQVTM and CDR2 ANQGSEA come from the germline V gene. The CDR3 loop reads CSVWDTTNYGYTF. The CDR3 DNA reads TGCAGCGTTTGGGACACAACTAACTATGGCTACACCTTC.

The chain combines TRBV12-3 or TRBV12-4 with TRBJ1-4; 7 positions match TRBD1. Trimming at V came to 8 bases and at J to 8 bases, leaving 11 bases not matched to a gene. There are 14 residues in the CDR3. This CDR3 is CASGRTGGEEKLFF. The CDR3 DNA reads as TGTGCCAGCGGTCGGACAGGAGGGGAGGAAAAACTGTTTTTT.

CDR3 protein: CASSMPPNPPQHF. The CDR3 DNA sequence: TGTGCCAGTAGTATGCCCCCAAATCCTCCCCAGCATTTT. The chain is built from TRBV19 and TRBJ1-5; D is ambiguous. The CDR3 length is 13 residues. Germline CDR1 and CDR2: LNHDA and SQIVND (reference sequence). Trimming pared 3 bases from V and 10 bases from J, leaving 13 bases between.

This clonotype was found a few times. This chain joins TRBV6-1 and TRBJ1-3, with a possible D match to TRBD1 (6 bases). Germline V gene sequence: CDR1 MNHNS, CDR2 SASEGT. The V end was cut by 5 bases, the J end by 4 bases, with 21 bases between. The CDR3 contains 17 residues. The CDR3 DNA sequence: TGTGCCAGCAGTAAGACCTCTACCTACAGGGAAGGAAACACCATATATTTT. Translated: CASSKTSTYREGNTIYF.

The chain combines TRBV4-3 with TRBJ2-1; TRBD2 matches at 10 bases. Germline values: CDR1 LGHNA, CDR2 YSLEER. The CDR3 contains 17 residues. V gave up 0 bases and J gave up 5 bases; unmatched junction bases: 7. The CDR3 coding sequence is TGCGCCAGCAGCCAAGATATTCTTACTAGCGGGGACAATGAGCAGTTCTTC. Protein: CASSQDILTSGDNEQFF.

This clonotype was seen many times. One end of the junction varies from germline; a read error may be responsible. The rearrangement links TRBV12-3 or TRBV12-4 to TRBJ1-6, with D unresolved. The CDR3 consists of 12 residues. The CDR3: CASSTYNSPLHF. The DNA for the CDR3 is TGTGCCAGCAGTACCTACAATTCACCCCTCCACTTT.

This sequence joins TRBV5-6 and TRBJ2-1, with no clear D. This CDR3 is 14 amino acids long. Germline assignment: CDR1 SGHDT and CDR2 YYEEEE. V lost 0 bases and J 4 bases, leaving 8 bases between the germline ends. The CDR3 is CASSLVSVYNEQFF. CDR3 DNA: TGTGCCAGCAGCTTGGTATCCGTTTACAATGAGCAGTTCTTC.

The table lists this clonotype with a few counts. J is TRBJ1-1 and V is TRBV5-6, with TRBD1 as a possible D gene (5 bases). This CDR3 has 13 amino acids. Trimming stripped 3 bases from V and 5 bases from J, with 11 bases between. Per germline, CDR1 SGHDT and CDR2 YYEEEE. The CDR3 DNA reads TGTGCCAGCAGCTCGGGGGGGATTACTGAAGCTTTCTTT. Amino acids: CASSSGGITEAFF.

The gene calls are TRBV7-2 and TRBJ2-3; D remains ambiguous. The V end was cut by 5 bases, the J end by 9 bases, with 12 bases between. The CDR3 contains 12 residues. Germline lookup yields CDR1 SGHTA and CDR2 FQGNSA. CDR3 coding DNA: TGTGCCAGCAGCGCCTTTGCGGACACGCAGTATTTT. It codes for CASSAFADTQYF. Full variable domain (outside the CDR3, taken from reference TRBV7-2 and TRBJ2-3): GAGVSQSPSNKVTEKGKDVELRCDPISGHTALYWYRQSLGQGLEFLIYFQGNSAPDKSGLPSDRFSAERTGGSVSTLTIQRTQQEDSAVYLCASSAFADTQYFGPGTRLTVL.